This TCR beta chain was documented in a study of blood T cell repertoires in COVID-19. At the level of the study: The samples span acute and convalescent COVID-19 from the United States, Italy and Spain.

It was during active infection that Seattle patients were enrolled and then longitudinally followed. TCRdb's table, derived via immunoSEQ multiplex PCR, lists solely in-frame clones and lacks some. The sample shows about 220,000 clones, 75% to 90% of them seen only once. This clone was seen ten or more times. The ends lost 0 bases at V and 5 bases at J; junction bases unmatched: 2. CDR1 and CDR2 from the germline V gene are SGHRS and YFSETQ. This CDR3 region has 15 residues. The V call is TRBV5-1, the J call TRBJ1-6, with 7 bases identical to TRBD1. The sample consisted of peripheral blood. This sequence originates from a woman aged 80 or older with COVID-19, enrolled during active disease. DNA for the CDR3: TGCGCCAGCAGCTTGGCCGACAGGGATAATTCACCCCTCCACTTT. This sequence encodes CASSLADRDNSPLHF.